The present TCR beta chain was sequenced within a study of control samples from healthy donors and cancer patients. Sequencing was performed with immunoSEQ multiplex PCR; in TCRdb, only in-frame clones are kept and a portion is missing. The sample shows more than 100,000 clones, 75% to 95% of them seen only once. The receptor was isolated from a man in his late teens or twenties in good health. Specimen: blood.

Here the CDR3 DNA reads TGTGCCTGGAGTGAAGGGAGCAATCAGCCCCAGCATTTT. This encodes CAWSEGSNQPQHF. V gene TRBV30 combines with J gene TRBJ1-5; D gene ambiguous. The V end was cut by 1 base, the J end by 1 base, with 5 bases between. CDR3 length equals 13 residues. Germline CDR1 GTSNPN, CDR2 SVGIG (reference sequence).